The sequence of this TCR beta chain was determined in a study of spatial heterogeneity in lung cancer. This clonotype was seen a few times. As to time point: sample taken at primary tumor resection. Whole RNA, which was extracted from tumor, nontumor lung tissue or frozen PBMC, was sequenced without any cell sorting. There were 65 or so donors, all of them untreated patients with early-stage non-small cell lung cancer. Between the trimmed V and J ends, which lost 3 bases and 0 bases, there was a span of 18 bases. There are 18 residues in the CDR3. Germline values: CDR1 LGHDT, CDR2 YNNKEL (reference sequence). TCRdb fed the 5' RACE reads into MiXCR, producing one record per CDR3 protein. This sample yields 26,000 or so distinct CDR3 sequences, of which approximately 8.1% are seen a single time; 36% belongs to the top ten.

Here the sequenced sample was PBMCs, taken at surgery. The rearrangement joins TRBV3-1 to TRBJ2-1; D perhaps matches TRBD2 (6 bases). This receptor was identified in a female donor with early-stage non-small cell lung cancer. The CDR3 sequence: CASSHHLNSGGSYNEQFF. CDR3 in DNA: TGTGCCAGCAGCCACCACCTAAATAGCGGTGGCTCCTACAATGAGCAGTTCTTC.